The entry below gives a single T cell receptor beta chain sequence along with its context. Original analysis: Estimated nucleated cell counts came from reference gene primer amplification. Clones were read by immunoSEQ multiplex PCR, and TCRdb kept only the in-frame ones, dropping some. V and J calls and clone size are copied from that table; D and trimming were computed from the DNA. There are more than 300,000 clones in the sample; over 70% occur only once, and over 6% lies in the top ten. Trimming removed 5 bases from V and 2 bases from J, with 14 bases in between. The CDR3 consists of 15 residues. Germline values: CDR1 SEHNR, CDR2 FQNEAQ (reference sequence). Seattle patients were enrolled during active infection and followed longitudinally. The entry originates in a study of blood T cell repertoires in COVID-19. At the level of the study: From the United States, Italy and Spain came samples of acute and convalescent COVID-19. The cDNA or gDNA used as material had been derived from T cells, B-cell-depleted T cells, or PBMCs.

This chain links TRBV7-9 with TRBJ2-3; tentatively, D is TRBD2 (6 bases). This TCR was sampled from a woman between 50 and 59 years old with COVID-19, enrolled during active disease. Sequencing was carried out using peripheral blood. The DNA of the CDR3 is TGTGCCAGCAGCAAACGGGACTCACCCACAGATACGCAGTATTTT. Translation gives CASSKRDSPTDTQYF.